This TCR beta chain was documented in a study of blood T cell repertoires in COVID-19. Overall study context: PBMCs, B-cell-depleted T cells, or T cells were the source of the cDNA or gDNA that made up the material.

Participants, roughly 18 to 90 years old, spanned around 25 US areas. Clinical history reported by participants formed the basis on which cohorts were assigned. Recovered Cohort 3 donors showed two negative PCRs, clearance, or symptom resolution. TCRdb keeps only in-frame clones here, not all; method: immunoSEQ multiplex PCR. The sample contains fewer than 350,000 clones, roughly nine tenths of which appear only once. The CDR3 runs 14 residues. The germline gives CDR1 MDHEN, CDR2 SYDVKM. Germline trimming cut 2 bases from V and 7 bases from J; bases unmatched to any gene: 8. Sequencing input: PBMCs or T cells enriched from blood (not recorded which). This clonotype originated in a woman aged 40 to 50 who had recovered from COVID-19. The chain carries TRBV28 and TRBJ2-7; TRBD2 matches 7 bases. The CDR3 nucleotides read TGTGCCAGCAGTTTAACCCCCTCAGCGGGGGAGCAGTACTTC. Amino acids: CASSLTPSAGEQYF. Full variable domain (rest looked up from reference TRBV28 and TRBJ2-7): DVKVTQSSRYLVKRTGEKVFLECVQDMDHENMFWYRQDPGLGLRLIYFSYDVKMKEKGDIPEGYSVSREKKERFSLILESASTNQTSMYLCASSLTPSAGEQYFGPGTRLTVT.